The source of this T cell receptor (beta chain) is a study of T cells expressing NK-cell markers. Study-level results: Expanded NKG2C+ T cell clones were not confirmed as HCMV-specific. A few of the donors also had these clonotypes leading their CD3+CD56-NKG2C+ fraction.

This CDR3 comprises 11 residues. The germline V gene encodes CDR1 SGHRS and CDR2 YFSETQ. A note on this clonotype: Its target is not known.

From its re-call of the 5' RACE reads, TCRdb lists each CDR3 protein once, without DNA. The sample table sets out some 190,000 distinct CDR3 sequences. The chain combines TRBV5-1 with TRBJ2-5. The material sequenced was blood T cells: a sorted CD56 or NKG2C T cell subset, CD4+ or CD8+ T cells, or bulk PBMC T cells (not recorded which). The origin of this receptor is a man aged 18-70 years in good health. CDR3 sequence: CASTSQETQYF.